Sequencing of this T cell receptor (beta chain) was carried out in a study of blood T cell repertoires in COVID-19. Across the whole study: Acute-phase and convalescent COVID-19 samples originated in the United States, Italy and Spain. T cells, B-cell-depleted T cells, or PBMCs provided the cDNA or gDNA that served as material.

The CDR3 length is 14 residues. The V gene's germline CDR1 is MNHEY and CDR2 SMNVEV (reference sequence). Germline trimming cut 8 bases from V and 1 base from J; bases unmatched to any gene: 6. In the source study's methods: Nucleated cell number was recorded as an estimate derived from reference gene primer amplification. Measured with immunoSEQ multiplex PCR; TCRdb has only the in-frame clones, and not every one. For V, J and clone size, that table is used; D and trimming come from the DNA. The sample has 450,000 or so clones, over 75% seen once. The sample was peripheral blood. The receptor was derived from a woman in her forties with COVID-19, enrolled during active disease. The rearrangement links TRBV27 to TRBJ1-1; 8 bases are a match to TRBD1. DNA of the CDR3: TGTGCCAGCGGAAGACAGGGGACGAACACTGAAGCTTTCTTT. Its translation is CASGRQGTNTEAFF.